The clone carrying this TCR beta chain was seen at least ten times. Antigen: not known. TCRdb independently ran MiXCR on the RT-PCR reads; one entry per CDR3 protein. The sample shows 610,000 or so distinct CDR3 sequences, about 14% of them seen only once. This entry belongs to a study of response to subunit inactivated influenza vaccine. Germline V lookup: CDR1 SGHRS, CDR2 YFSETQ. The V end was cut by 0 bases, the J end by 6 bases, with 16 bases between. The CDR3 has 16 residues. Study results and caveats: A suggestion made by the authors is that each seasonal influenza vaccination recruits few new T cells.

This chain connects TRBV5-1 to TRBJ2-1; no reliable D call. The material sequenced was PBMCs from blood, taken roughly 13 days after vaccination. The origin of this receptor is a man over 45 who received an inactivated influenza vaccine. CDR3 in DNA: TGCGCCAGCAGCTTGGTACGCGGTAGAGGTAGCAATGAGCAGTTCTTC. Translation: CASSLVRGRGSNEQFF. Based on the CDR3 plus reference TRBV5-1 and TRBJ2-1, the full variable domain is KAGVTQTPRYLIKTRGQQVTLSCSPISGHRSVSWYQQTPGQGLQFLFEYFSETQRNKGNFPGRFSGRQFSNSRSEMNVSTLELGDSALYLCASSLVRGRGSNEQFFGPGTRLTVL.